A single sample is the source of the 23 T cell receptor beta chains below, sequenced in a study of beta chain features in type 1 diabetes. All of the isolated RNA was reverse transcribed, so expressed TCRB transcripts were sequenced. Profiled with immunoSEQ multiplex PCR; TCRdb holds only in-frame clones, not every one. The sample includes about 360,000 clones, around an eighth of them seen just once. Their antigens remain unidentified. Whole-study results and caveats: TCRB CDR3 length was moderately but significantly reduced in all four CD4+ subsets of Type 1 diabetes patients.

Sequences were obtained from naive CD4+ T cells from blood. The source is a woman under 30 with type 1 diabetes.

The rearrangement links TRBV18 to TRBJ1-1, with D maybe TRBD1 (5 bases). Trimming shortened V by 11 bases and J by 3 bases, and 13 bases separated the two germline ends. The CDR3 is made up of 12 amino acids. Per germline, CDR1 KGHSH and CDR2 LQKENI. The DNA for the CDR3 is TGTGCCGCGCAGGGAGGGGACACTGAAGCTTTCTTT. Residues: CAAQGGDTEAFF.

The V and J genes are TRBV4-3 and TRBJ1-1; D gene uncertain. CDR1 and CDR2 (germline): LGHNA, YSLEER. The CDR3 extends over 14 amino acids. V lost 0 bases, J lost 0 bases, and 5 bases lay in between. This CDR3 is CASSQDEMNTEAFF. The CDR3 region has the DNA TGCGCCAGCAGCCAAGACGAGATGAACACTGAAGCTTTCTTT.

The rearrangement uses TRBV2 and TRBJ1-5; D unresolved. Germline CDR1 is SNHLY and CDR2 is FYNNEI. V was shortened by 2 bases and J by 7 bases, with 9 bases between the two germline ends. CDR3 size: 13 residues. This CDR3 reads CASSEYSVQPQHF. CDR3 DNA sequence: TGTGCCAGCAGTGAATATTCTGTGCAGCCCCAGCATTTT. Full variable domain (missing parts from reference TRBV2 and TRBJ1-5): EPEVTQTPSHQVTQMGQEVILRCVPISNHLYFYWYRQILGQKVEFLVSFYNNEISEKSEIFDDQFSVERPDGSNFTLKIRSTKLEDSAMYFCASSEYSVQPQHFGDGTRLSIL.

This clone was counted a few times. V and J are TRBV11-3 and TRBJ1-6, with D unclear. The CDR3 extends over 13 amino acids. V gave up 3 bases and J gave up 9 bases, with 9 bases separating them. Germline-derived CDR1 and CDR2 are SGHNT and YENEEA. The CDR3 DNA follows: TGTGCCAGCAGCTTCGAGGGAGGTTCACCCCTCCACTTT. As protein: CASSFEGGSPLHF. Variable domain in full (rest from reference TRBV11-3 and TRBJ1-6): EAGVVQSPRYKIIEKKQPVAFWCNPISGHNTLYWYLQNLGQGPELLIRYENEEAVDDSQLPKDRFSAERLKGVDSTLKIQPAELGDSAVYLCASSFEGGSPLHFGNGTRLTVT.

This clone was seen only a few times. This sequence joins TRBV25-1 and TRBJ2-7; weak D call: TRBD2 (7 bases). Germline CDR1 MGHDK, CDR2 SYGVNS. The V gene lost 6 bases and the J gene lost 6 bases, with 18 bases spanning the gap. The CDR3 is 14 residues long. The chain's CDR3 is CASSEGGRASEQYF. CDR3 coding DNA: TGTGCCAGCAGCGAAGGGGGGAGGGCCTCCGAGCAGTACTTC.

The rearrangement links TRBV2 to TRBJ2-3; a weak D match, TRBD2 (5 bases). V lost 0 bases, J lost 1 base, and 8 bases lay in between. This CDR3 comprises 15 residues. Germline assignment: CDR1 SNHLY and CDR2 FYNNEI. The CDR3 loop reads CASSEAGRRTDTQYF. The CDR3 region has the DNA TGTGCCAGCAGTGAAGCAGGGAGACGCACAGATACGCAGTATTTT.

This clone was observed a handful of times. The chain recombines TRBV5-1 with TRBJ1-2; D may be TRBD1 (5 bases). This CDR3 is built from 14 residues. Germline CDR1 and CDR2: SGHRS and YFSETQ. The V end was cut by 0 bases, the J end by 8 bases, with 14 bases between. CDR3 in amino acids: CASSLEGAGNGYTF. The CDR3 DNA sequence: TGCGCCAGCAGCTTGGAAGGGGCAGGGAACGGCTACACCTTC.

The chain joins TRBV9 to TRBJ1-1, with a tentative D call TRBD1 (5 bases). This CDR3 has 15 amino acids. Germline CDR1 reads SGDLS; CDR2 reads YYNGEE. V lost 4 bases, J lost 1 base, and 14 bases lay in between. In nucleotides, the CDR3 is TGTGCCAGCAGCCCGAGCCAGGGTACGAACACTGAAGCTTTCTTT. Residues: CASSPSQGTNTEAFF.

This clone was seen a handful of times. The rearrangement uses TRBV5-6 and TRBJ1-2; D is possibly TRBD1 (6 bases). Germline CDR1 is SGHDT and CDR2 is YYEEEE. The CDR3 has 13 residues. V was clipped by 4 bases and J by 5 bases, with 12 bases between them. CDR3 residues: CASSPGTLYGYTF. The CDR3, as DNA: TGTGCCAGCAGCCCCGGGACACTTTATGGCTACACCTTC.

In this sample, this clone turned up a few times. The chain carries TRBV5-1 and TRBJ1-4; D is unresolved. The CDR3 is 14 residues long. V lost 4 bases and J 5 bases, leaving 12 bases between the germline ends. Germline assignment: CDR1 SGHRS and CDR2 YFSETQ. The CDR3 DNA is TGCGCCAGCAGCCAGCGTGCCGAAAATGAAAAACTGTTTTTT. Protein sequence: CASSQRAENEKLFF.

This clone was seen a few times. CDR3 protein: CASSLLAGGLQETQYF. CDR3 nucleotides: TGTGCCAGCAGCTTATTAGCGGGGGGCCTCCAAGAGACCCAGTACTTC. This sequence joins TRBV9 and TRBJ2-5; 10 positions match TRBD2. The CDR3 is made up of 16 amino acids. CDR1 and CDR2 (germline): SGDLS, YYNGEE. V gave up 4 bases and J gave up 1 base; unmatched junction bases: 7. Using reference TRBV9 and TRBJ2-5 for the parts outside the CDR3, the full variable domain is DSGVTQTPKHLITATGQRVTLRCSPRSGDLSVYWYQQSLDQGLQFLIQYYNGEERAKGNILERFSAQQFPDLHSELNLSSLELGDSALYFCASSLLAGGLQETQYFGPGTRLLVL.

V is TRBV19 and J is TRBJ1-2; 10 bases are shared with TRBD1. V lost 10 bases to trimming and J lost 4 bases; unmatched junction nucleotides: 12. The CDR3 is made up of 15 amino acids. The germline gives CDR1 LNHDA, CDR2 SQIVND (reference sequence). The CDR3 nucleotides are TGTGCCACCCAGATCCAGACAGGGGGCGCCTATGGCTACACCTTC. Its protein is CATQIQTGGAYGYTF.

V usage is TRBV4-3 and J usage is TRBJ2-3; no reliable D call. Germline loops: CDR1 LGHNA, CDR2 YSLEER. The germline V and J ends were trimmed by 4 bases and 6 bases, with 11 bases remaining between them. The CDR3 consists of 13 residues. The CDR3 coding sequence is TGCGCCAGCAGCCCCTTTTTTGCGGATACGCAGTATTTT. Protein product: CASSPFFADTQYF.

The V call is TRBV6-4, the J call TRBJ1-5, with 8 bases matching TRBD1. Germline-derived CDR1 and CDR2 are MRHNA and SNTAGT. The ends lost 8 bases at V and 4 bases at J; junction bases unmatched: 4. The CDR3 spans 13 residues. CDR3 region: CASSDRANQPQHF. CDR3 nucleotide sequence: TGTGCCAGCTCGGACAGGGCAAATCAGCCCCAGCATTTT.

Only a few counts were recorded for this clone. The gene calls are TRBV10-3 and TRBJ1-1, with D uncertain. CDR3 length: 13 residues. Looked up from germline, CDR1 is ENHRY and CDR2 is SYGVKD. The V end lost 4 bases, the J end lost 1 base, and 7 bases lay between the germline ends. The chain's CDR3 is CAISGGRNTEAFF. As DNA, the CDR3 is TGTGCCATCAGTGGTGGCAGGAACACTGAAGCTTTCTTT.

The J gene is TRBJ1-5, the V gene TRBV27; no reliable D call. CDR1 is MNHEY, CDR2 SMNVEV, per germline (reference sequence). Trimming cost V 0 bases and J 4 bases, with 7 bases left between them. The CDR3 contains 14 residues. The CDR3 loop is CASSLSRGNQPQHF. CDR3 nucleotide sequence: TGTGCCAGCAGTTTATCGCGGGGAAATCAGCCCCAGCATTTT.

This chain uses TRBV7-8 with TRBJ1-4; maybe TRBD1 (6 bases). Between the trimmed V and J ends, which lost 1 base and 4 bases, there was a span of 10 bases. The CDR3 covers 15 residues. Germline CDR1 SGHVS, CDR2 FQNEAQ. CDR3 DNA sequence: TGTGCCAGCAGCTTAGAGGGACACCGTAATGAAAAACTGTTTTTT. Its translation is CASSLEGHRNEKLFF. The complete variable domain, with remaining parts taken from reference TRBV7-8 and TRBJ1-4, reads GAGVSQSPRYKVAKRGQDVALRCDPISGHVSLFWYQQALGQGPEFLTYFQNEAQLDKSGLPSDRFFAERPEGSVSTLKIQRTQQEDSAVYLCASSLEGHRNEKLFFGSGTQLSVL.

In its sample, this clone was seen a few times. V gene TRBV19 combines with J gene TRBJ1-2, with D perhaps TRBD1 (5 bases). This CDR3 has 13 amino acids. The V gene's germline CDR1 is LNHDA and CDR2 SQIVND (reference sequence). The V and J ends lost 5 bases and 7 bases respectively, with 14 bases between them. CDR3 nucleotide sequence: TGTGCCAGTAGTCAGACAGTAGCTGGTGGCTACACCTTC. Amino acid sequence: CASSQTVAGGYTF.

This clone was found a few times. The V and J genes are TRBV30 and TRBJ2-1; no definite D call. The CDR3 covers 15 residues. Germline loops: CDR1 GTSNPN, CDR2 SVGIG (reference sequence). V shed 0 bases and J shed 8 bases, with 17 bases lying between them. The CDR3 coding sequence is TGTGCCTGGAGTGTGCCGGCCCGAGGCTGGGATGAGCAGTTCTTC. This gives the protein CAWSVPARGWDEQFF.

This chain connects TRBV30 to TRBJ1-4, with D perhaps TRBD1 (5 bases). This CDR3 is built from 15 residues. Trimming left V 2 bases short and J 0 bases short, with 10 bases between. Germline V gene sequence: CDR1 GTSNPN, CDR2 SVGIG (reference sequence). CDR3 residues: CAWSRQITTNEKLFF. The CDR3, as DNA: TGTGCCTGGAGTCGACAGATAACAACTAATGAAAAACTGTTTTTT.

The rearrangement uses TRBV5-4 and TRBJ2-1, with TRBD2 matching over 9 bases. This CDR3 contains 16 residues. CDR1 and CDR2 (germline): SGHNT, YYREEE (reference sequence). V lost 2 bases, J lost 9 bases, and 12 bases stayed unmatched. CDR3 region: CASSFPAGGLRPEQFF. In nucleotides, the CDR3 is TGTGCCAGCAGCTTCCCCGCGGGGGGGCTTCGCCCTGAGCAGTTCTTC.

The genes are TRBV6-1 and TRBJ1-1; D not resolved. This CDR3 is 11 amino acids long. Trimming took off 3 bases at V and 10 bases at J, with 9 bases between the two ends. The germline V gene encodes CDR1 MNHNS and CDR2 SASEGT. In DNA form, the CDR3 reads TGTGCCAGCAGTGAGGCCCTTGGAGCTTTCTTT. Protein: CASSEALGAFF.

This clone was counted between two and nine times. The rearrangement joins TRBV28 to TRBJ2-3; D gene uncertain. Germline CDR1 is MDHEN and CDR2 is SYDVKM. This CDR3 has 15 amino acids. V was shortened by 6 bases and J by 0 bases, with 13 bases between the two germline ends. CDR3: CASSLDFLSTDTQYF. CDR3 nucleotide sequence: TGTGCCAGCAGCCTAGATTTTCTTAGCACAGATACGCAGTATTTT.